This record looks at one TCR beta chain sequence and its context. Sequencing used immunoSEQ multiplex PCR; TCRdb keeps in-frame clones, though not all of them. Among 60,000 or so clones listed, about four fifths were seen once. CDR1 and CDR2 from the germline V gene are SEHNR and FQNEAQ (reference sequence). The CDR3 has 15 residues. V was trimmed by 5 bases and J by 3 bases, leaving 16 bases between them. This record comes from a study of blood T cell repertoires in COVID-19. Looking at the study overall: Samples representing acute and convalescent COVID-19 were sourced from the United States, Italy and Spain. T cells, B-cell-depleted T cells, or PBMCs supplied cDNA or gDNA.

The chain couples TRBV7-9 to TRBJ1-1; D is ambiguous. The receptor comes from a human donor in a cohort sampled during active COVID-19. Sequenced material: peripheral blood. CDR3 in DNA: TGTGCCAGCAGCCCCGGGTACATTTTGGACACTGAAGCTTTCTTT. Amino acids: CASSPGYILDTEAFF.